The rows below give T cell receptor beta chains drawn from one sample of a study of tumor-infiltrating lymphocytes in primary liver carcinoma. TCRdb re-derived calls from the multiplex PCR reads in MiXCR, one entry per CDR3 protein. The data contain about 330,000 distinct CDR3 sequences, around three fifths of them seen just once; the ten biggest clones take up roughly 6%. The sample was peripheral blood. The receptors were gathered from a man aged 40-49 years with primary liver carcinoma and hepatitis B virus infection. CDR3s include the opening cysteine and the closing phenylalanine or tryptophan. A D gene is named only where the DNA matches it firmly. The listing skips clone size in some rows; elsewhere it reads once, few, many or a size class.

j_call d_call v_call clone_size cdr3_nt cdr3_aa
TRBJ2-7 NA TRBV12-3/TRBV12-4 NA TGTGCCAGCAGGCCCGCCCCGGCTGGGGTGGCCAACGAGCAGTACTTC CASRPAPAGVANEQYF
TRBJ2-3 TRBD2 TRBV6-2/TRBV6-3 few TGTGCCAGCAGTTACTCGATAGGACTAGCAGAGCCGAGCACAGATACGCAGTATTTT CASSYSIGLAEPSTDTQYF
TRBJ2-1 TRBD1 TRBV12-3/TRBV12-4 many TGTGCCAGCAGTACGAGGCCGGGACAGAAGTACAATGAGCAGTTCTTC CASSTRPGQKYNEQFF
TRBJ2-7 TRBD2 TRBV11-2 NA TGTGCCAGCAGCGTACTAGCGGGTTTAAACGCTAACGAGCAGTACTTC CASSVLAGLNANEQYF
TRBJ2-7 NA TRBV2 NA TGTGCCAGCAGTGAAGCCCCTACCACCTACGGGCAGTACTTC CASSEAPTTYGQYF
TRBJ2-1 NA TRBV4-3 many TGCGCCAGCAGCCAAGATAGGGAATCGGGCCACAATGAGCAGTTCTTC CASSQDRESGHNEQFF
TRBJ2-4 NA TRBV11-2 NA TGTGCCAGCAGCTTAGAAGACTGGTGGGAGTCTGGCGAAAACATTCAGTACTTC CASSLEDWWESGENIQYF
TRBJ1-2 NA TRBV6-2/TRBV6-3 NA TGTGCCCGCAGCGGACGGAGCTATGGCTACACCTTC CARSGRSYGYTF
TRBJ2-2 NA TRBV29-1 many TGCAGCGTTGACGGCGGAATCTCCACCGGGGAGCTGTTTTTT CSVDGGISTGELFF
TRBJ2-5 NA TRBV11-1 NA TGTGGCTGCAGCAAACCACCCGGACTGCAAGAGACCCAGTACTTC CGCSKPPGLQETQYF
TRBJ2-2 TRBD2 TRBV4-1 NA TGCGCCAGCAGCCAAGTTACGACTAGCGGGTGGAACACCGGGGAGCTGTTTTTT CASSQVTTSGWNTGELFF
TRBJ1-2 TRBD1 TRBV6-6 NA TGTACCAGCAGTTCACGACAGGGGCTATACTATGGCTACACCTTC CTSSSRQGLYYGYTF
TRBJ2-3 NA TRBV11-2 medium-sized TGTGCCAGCAGCCTCCATCGCACAGATACGCAGTATTTT CASSLHRTDTQYF
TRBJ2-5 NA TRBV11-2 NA TGTGCCAGCAGCTTAAACGACCCCCAAGAGACCCAGTACTTC CASSLNDPQETQYF
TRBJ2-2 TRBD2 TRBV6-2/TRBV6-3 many TGTGCCAGCACCGCAACTCACCTAGCGGGAGCTGGGGAGCTGTTTTTT CASTATHLAGAGELFF
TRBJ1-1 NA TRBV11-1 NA TGTGTCAACAGCTTAGGGGAAGTCGGCACTGAAGCCTTCTTT CVNSLGEVGTEAFF
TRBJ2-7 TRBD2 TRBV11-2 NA TGTGTCGGCAGAAATCTAGCGGCCCTCTCCTACGAGCAGTACTTC CVGRNLAALSYEQYF
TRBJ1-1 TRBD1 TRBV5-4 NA TGTGCCAGCAGGCCCGGGACAGGGGGCGTTGAAGCTTTCTTT CASRPGTGGVEAFF
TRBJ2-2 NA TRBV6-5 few TGTGCCAGCAGTTTTCGGACACCCACCGGGGAGCTGTTTTTT CASSFRTPTGELFF
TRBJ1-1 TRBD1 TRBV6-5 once TGTACCAGCAGATACAGGGGGAGGGACACTGAAGCTTTCTTT CTSRYRGRDTEAFF
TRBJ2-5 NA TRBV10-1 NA TGCGCCAGCAGTGAAAGTCATTGGGCGACCCACTACTTC CASSESHWATHYF
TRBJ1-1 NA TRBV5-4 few TGTGCCAGCAGCGGGGATGCGAACACTGAAGCTTTCTTT CASSGDANTEAFF
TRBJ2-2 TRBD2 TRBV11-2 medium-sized TGTGCCAGCAGCAAAAGGGGACTAACAACCGGGGAGCTGTTTTTT CASSKRGLTTGELFF
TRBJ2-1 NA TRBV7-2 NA TGTGCCAGCAGCTCGAGGGGTCCAGGGGAGAATGAGCAGTTCTTC CASSSRGPGENEQFF
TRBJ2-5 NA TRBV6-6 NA TGTGCCAGCAAGCAGGGCTCCCAAGAGACCCAGTACTTC CASKQGSQETQYF
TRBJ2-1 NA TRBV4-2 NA TGTGCCAGCAGCCAAGAGGCCAGGAGTTCCTACAATGAGCAGTCCTTC CASSQEARSSYNEQSF
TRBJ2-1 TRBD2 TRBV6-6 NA TGTGCCAGCAGATATGTGAGCGGGAGAGGTGAGCAGTTCTTC CASRYVSGRGEQFF
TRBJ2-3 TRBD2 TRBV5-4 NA TGTGCCAGCAGCTTGGAAGCGGGAGTTCAGATCGGGTCCACAGATACGCAGTATTTT CASSLEAGVQIGSTDTQYF
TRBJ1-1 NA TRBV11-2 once TGTGCCAGCGGCTCAGTAGGGAAGGCTGAAGCTTTCTTT CASGSVGKAEAFF
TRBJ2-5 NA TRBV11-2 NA TGTGCCAGCAGCTTAACGATCTGGGCCTGCGCGAATCTCCAAGAGACCCAGTACTTC CASSLTIWACANLQETQYF
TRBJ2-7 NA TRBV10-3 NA TGTGCCATCATGAGTGGGCTAGCCCCCTACGAGCAGTACTTC CAIMSGLAPYEQYF
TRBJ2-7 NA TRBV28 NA TGTGCCAGCAGTGGGAGGACAAGGGGCTACGAGCAGTACTTC CASSGRTRGYEQYF
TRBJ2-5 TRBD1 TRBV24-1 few TGTGCCACCAGTGGTTGGACAGGGGACCAAGAGACCCAGTACTTC CATSGWTGDQETQYF
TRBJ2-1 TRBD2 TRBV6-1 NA TGTGCCAGCAGCCCTCGGACTAGCGGGAGGGGGAATGAGCAGTTCTTC CASSPRTSGRGNEQFF
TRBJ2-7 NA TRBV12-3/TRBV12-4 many TGTGCCAGCAGTTTAGCGCACTCCTCTTACGAGCAGTACTTC CASSLAHSSYEQYF
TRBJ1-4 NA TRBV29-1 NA TGCAGCGTTGAAGGGCGATCTAATGAAAAACTGTTTTTT CSVEGRSNEKLFF
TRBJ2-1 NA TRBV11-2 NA TGTGCCAGCAGACGAGGAGGAGGGGGACTCTACAATGAGCAGTTCTTC CASRRGGGGLYNEQFF
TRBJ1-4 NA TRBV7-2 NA TGTGCCAGCAGCTTAGTTCCAGGGCCCCCCGATGAAAAACTGTTTTTT CASSLVPGPPDEKLFF
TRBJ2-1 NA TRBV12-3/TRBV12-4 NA TGTGCCAGCACCCGCCAGGTGATCGGGTGTGAGCAGTTCTTC CASTRQVIGCEQFF
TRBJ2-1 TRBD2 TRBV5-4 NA TGTGCTAGCAGCTTGCGGGGAGTAGCGGGAGGCTCCTACAATGAGCAGTTCTTC CASSLRGVAGGSYNEQFF
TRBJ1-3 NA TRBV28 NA TGTGCCAGCAGTTTTACGGGATCAGGAAACACCATATATTTT CASSFTGSGNTIYF
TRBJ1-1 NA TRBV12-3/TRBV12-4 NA TGTGCCAGCACCGAGGCCCTGATTCAAACTGAATCTTTCTTT CASTEALIQTESFF
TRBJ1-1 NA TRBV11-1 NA TGTCCCAGCAGCTTAGCAGGGAACACTGAAGCTTTCTTT CPSSLAGNTEAFF
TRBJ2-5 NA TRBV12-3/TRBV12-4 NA TGTGCCAGCAGTTTCTACAGTATTCTTCAAGAGACCCAGTACTTC CASSFYSILQETQYF
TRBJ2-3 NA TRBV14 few TGTGCCAGCAGCCAAGGGGGGGCGGGCCCGAGGGGAACGCAGTATTTT CASSQGGAGPRGTQYF
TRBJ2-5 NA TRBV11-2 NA TGTGCCAGCAGCTTAGAAACTCAAGAGACCCATTACTTC CASSLETQETHYF
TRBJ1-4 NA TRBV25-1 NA TGTGCCAGCGCTCAGGTGGGGGATGGAAAACTGTTTTTT CASAQVGDGKLFF
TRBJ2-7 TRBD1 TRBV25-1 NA TGTGCCAGACCATTTGGACAGGTAGGCCTCTCCTACGAGCAGTACTTC CARPFGQVGLSYEQYF
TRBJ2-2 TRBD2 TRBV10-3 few TGTGCCATTACCAGGACTAGCGGTGCAACCGGGGAGCTGTTTTTT CAITRTSGATGELFF
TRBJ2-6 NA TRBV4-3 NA TGCGCCATCAGCCAGGGGTTCAGGGCCAACGTCCTGACTTTC CAISQGFRANVLTF
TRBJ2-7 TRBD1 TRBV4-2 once TGTGCCAGCAGCCTAATCAGGACAGGAAACGAGCAGTACTTC CASSLIRTGNEQYF
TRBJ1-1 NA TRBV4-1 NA TGCGCCAGCAGACAAAAAACAGGGTTGAACACTGAAGCTTTCTTT CASRQKTGLNTEAFF
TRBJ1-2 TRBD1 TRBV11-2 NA TGTGCCAGCAACTTCTCCGGTGACAGGGCCTATAGCTACACCTTC CASNFSGDRAYSYTF
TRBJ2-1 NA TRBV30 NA TGTGCCTGGAGTGTAATTTTAGAGGGGGACTACAATGAGCGGTTCTTC CAWSVILEGDYNERFF
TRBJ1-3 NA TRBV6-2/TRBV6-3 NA TGTGCCAGCACCTTCACAGCCTCTGGAAACACCATATATTTT CASTFTASGNTIYF